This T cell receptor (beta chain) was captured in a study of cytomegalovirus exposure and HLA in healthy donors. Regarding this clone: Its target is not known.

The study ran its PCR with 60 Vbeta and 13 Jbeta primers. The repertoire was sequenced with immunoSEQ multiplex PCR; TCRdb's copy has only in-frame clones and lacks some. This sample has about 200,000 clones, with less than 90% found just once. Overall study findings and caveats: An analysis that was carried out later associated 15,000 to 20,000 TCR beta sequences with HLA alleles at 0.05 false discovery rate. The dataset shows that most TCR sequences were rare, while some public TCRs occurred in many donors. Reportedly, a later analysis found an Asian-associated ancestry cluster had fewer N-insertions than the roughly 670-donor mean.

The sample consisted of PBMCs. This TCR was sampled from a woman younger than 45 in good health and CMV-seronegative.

In DNA, the CDR3 is TGTGCCAGTGAACAGGACACTGAAGCTTTCTTT. This gives the protein CASEQDTEAFF. V gene TRBV25-1 combines with J gene TRBJ1-1; a weak D match, TRBD1 (5 bases). CDR3 length: 11 residues. The V gene's germline CDR1 is MGHDK and CDR2 SYGVNS. V was cut by 9 bases and J by 3 bases, with 8 bases left in between.